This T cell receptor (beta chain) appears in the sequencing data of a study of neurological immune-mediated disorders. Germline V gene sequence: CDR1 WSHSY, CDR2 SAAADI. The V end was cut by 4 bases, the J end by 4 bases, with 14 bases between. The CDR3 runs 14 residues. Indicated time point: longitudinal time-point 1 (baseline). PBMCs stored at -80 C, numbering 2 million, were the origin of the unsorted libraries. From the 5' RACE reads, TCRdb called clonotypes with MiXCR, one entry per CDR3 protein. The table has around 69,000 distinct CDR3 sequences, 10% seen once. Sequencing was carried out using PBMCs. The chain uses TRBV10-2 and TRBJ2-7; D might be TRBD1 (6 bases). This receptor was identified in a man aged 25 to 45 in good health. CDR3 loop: CASSAGTPRYEQYF. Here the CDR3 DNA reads TGCGCCAGCAGTGCCGGGACACCGAGATACGAGCAGTACTTC.